The 32 T cell receptor beta chains reported below all come from one sample, sequenced in a study of blood T cells in healthy people across ages. A second PCR of 7 to 11 cycles used a sample-barcoded 5' primer and a J-beta primer mix. TCRdb passed the 5' RACE reads through MiXCR, listing each CDR3 protein once. The table records 1,500,000 or so distinct CDR3 sequences, under 55% of them present only once. Sequencing was done on a sample of blood. These TCRs come from a woman aged 18 to 35 in good health.

Note on this clonotype: The junction and the germline gene differ at one end; a read error may be behind it. This chain links TRBV29-1 with TRBJ2-4; D ambiguous. CDR1 is SQVTM, CDR2 ANQGSEA, per germline. The CDR3 extends over 14 amino acids. The CDR3 DNA sequence: TGCAGCGTCGTACCGGAATTAGCCAAAAACAGTCAGTACTTC. This translates into CSVVPELAKNSQYF.

This chain links TRBV12-3 or TRBV12-4 with TRBJ2-3, with no clear D. CDR3 size: 13 residues. V was pared by 8 bases and J by 4 bases, with 13 bases between. The CDR3 region has the DNA TGTGCCAGCCTAAGTGGGATCCCAGATACGCAGTATTTT. The encoded protein is CASLSGIPDTQYF.

This chain connects TRBV20-1 to TRBJ2-1; D may be TRBD1 or TRBD2 (5 bases each). The CDR3 is 14 amino acids. The germline gives CDR1 DFQATT, CDR2 SNEGSKA (reference sequence). Trimming shortened V by 2 bases and J by 10 bases, and 18 bases separated the two germline ends. CDR3 amino acids: CSARNWDASYEQFF. Written as DNA, the CDR3 is TGCAGTGCTAGAAACTGGGACGCCTCCTACGAGCAGTTCTTC.

This clonotype was recorded a few times. The gene calls are TRBV10-3 and TRBJ2-6, with a weak D call TRBD1 (6 bases). The germline V gene encodes CDR1 ENHRY and CDR2 SYGVKD. V was clipped by 6 bases and J by 2 bases, with 11 bases between them. The CDR3 covers 15 residues. CDR3 loop: CAIRKQGTGANVLTF. CDR3 nucleotide sequence: TGTGCCATCAGAAAGCAGGGGACTGGGGCCAACGTCCTGACTTTC.

The chain joins TRBV20-1 to TRBJ2-3, with 7 bases lining up with TRBD2. The CDR3 loop spans 14 amino acids. The germline V gene encodes CDR1 DFQATT and CDR2 SNEGSKA (reference sequence). Germline trimming cut 6 bases from V and 8 bases from J; bases unmatched to any gene: 14. The CDR3 loop is CSAPLADPVGTQYF. The DNA of the CDR3 is TGCAGTGCCCCTCTAGCGGACCCTGTCGGTACGCAGTATTTT.

The rearrangement links TRBV20-1 to TRBJ1-1; 9 bases agree with TRBD1. CDR1 is DFQATT, CDR2 SNEGSKA, per germline (reference sequence). The junction had 4 bases not matched to a gene; V was cut back by 4 bases and J by 7 bases. The length of the CDR3 is 12 residues. In nucleotides, the CDR3 is TGCAGTGCTAACGACAGGGGGAGTGAAGCTTTCTTT. Translation: CSANDRGSEAFF.

This clonotype was seen at least ten times. The chain joins TRBV7-2 to TRBJ2-3, with 7 positions matching TRBD1. V lost 0 bases, J lost 4 bases, and 1 base stayed unmatched. The CDR3 length is 14 residues. The V gene's germline CDR1 is SGHTA and CDR2 FQGNSA. The DNA of the CDR3 is TGTGCCAGCAGCTTAGCGCAGGGGGCAGATACGCAGTATTTT. This gives the protein CASSLAQGADTQYF.

This sequence joins TRBV6-6 and TRBJ2-2; D possibly uses TRBD1 or TRBD2 (5 bases each). CDR1 is MNHNY and CDR2 is SVGAGI in the germline V gene (reference sequence). V lost 6 bases and J lost 4, with 15 bases in between. The CDR3 covers 15 residues. The CDR3 sequence: CASRSSEGITGELFF. The DNA for the CDR3 is TGTGCCAGCAGATCCTCCGAGGGGATCACCGGGGAGCTGTTTTTT.

This clonotype was counted a few times. The chain joins TRBV6-1 to TRBJ2-1, with D possibly TRBD2 on 6 matching bases. The CDR3 covers 13 residues. Trimming removed 10 bases at V and 3 bases at J, with 13 bases between. The germline V gene has CDR1 MNHNS and CDR2 SASEGT. The CDR3 DNA follows: TGTGCCATAATAGCGGACGTCTACAATGAGCAGTTCTTC. Its translation is CAIIADVYNEQFF.

The rearrangement joins TRBV27 to TRBJ2-1, with 8 bases that match TRBD2. CDR1 is MNHEY, CDR2 SMNVEV, per germline (reference sequence). The V segment lost 6 bases and the J segment 7 bases; nucleotides outside the gene matches: 11. This CDR3 has 15 amino acids. The CDR3 loop reads CASRSGLVSVNEQFF. CDR3 coding DNA: TGTGCCAGCAGGTCGGGACTAGTATCGGTAAATGAGCAGTTCTTC.

The gene calls are TRBV2 and TRBJ2-1; 7 nucleotides match TRBD1. CDR1 and CDR2 (germline): SNHLY, FYNNEI. The trim removed 3 bases at V and 6 bases at J, leaving 8 bases unmatched. The CDR3 has 15 residues. This chain's CDR3 is CASSDGQGVSNEQFF. CDR3 nucleotides: TGTGCCAGCAGTGACGGGCAGGGGGTGAGCAATGAGCAGTTCTTC.

This sequence joins TRBV10-3 and TRBJ1-2, with D maybe TRBD1 (6 bases). Germline CDR1 is ENHRY and CDR2 is SYGVKD. Between the trimmed V and J ends, which lost 10 bases and 4 bases, there was a span of 19 bases. The CDR3 is 14 amino acids. The CDR3 bases are TGTGCCACCCTGACAGGTCTTATGAGCTATGGCTACACCTTC. Encoded protein: CATLTGLMSYGYTF.

Regarding this clonotype: An end of the junction differs from the germline gene, which may be a read error. This chain uses TRBV30 with TRBJ2-5; a weak D match, TRBD2 (5 bases). This CDR3 contains 14 residues. Germline CDR1 GTSNPN, CDR2 SVGIG (reference sequence). Written as DNA, the CDR3 is TGTGCCGGGAGTGGCGACGCGGAGATCGAGACCCAGTACTTC. Its translation: CAGSGDAEIETQYF.

This clonotype occurred a few times. The chain combines TRBV6-6 with TRBJ1-1; a weak D match, TRBD1 (5 bases). The CDR3 runs 12 residues. Germline lookup yields CDR1 MNHNY and CDR2 SVGAGI (reference sequence). V gave up 2 bases and J gave up 10 bases, with 11 bases separating them. CDR3 nucleotides: TGTGCCAGCAGTTACCCGCGGGACGGAGCTTTCTTT. This gives the protein CASSYPRDGAFF.

With regard to this clonotype: This is likely a read error, given that the CDR3 carries no conserved phenylalanine or tryptophan at its end. The chain employs TRBV5-1 and TRBJ1-1; D is unresolved. The germline V gene encodes CDR1 SGHRS and CDR2 YFSETQ. CDR3 length equals 14 residues. Trimming stripped 2 bases from V and 1 base from J, with 9 bases between. CDR3 nucleotides: TGCGCCAGCAGCTTCGGACCGGCGAACACTGAAGCTTTCTTG. Protein product: CASSFGPANTEAFL.

The rearrangement links TRBV6-5 to TRBJ1-1; TRBD1 matches 7 bases. This CDR3 is 16 amino acids long. Per the germline V gene, CDR1 is MNHEY and CDR2 is SVGAGI. V dropped 2 bases and J dropped 4; count of bases not matched to a gene: 10. The CDR3 region is CASSYLPQGWSTEAFF. The CDR3 bases are TGTGCCAGCAGTTACCTCCCACAGGGGTGGAGCACTGAAGCTTTCTTT.

The chain couples TRBV4-1 to TRBJ2-7; tentative D call: TRBD2 (6 bases). The germline gives CDR1 MGHRA, CDR2 YSYEKL. This CDR3 is built from 16 residues. V gave up 2 bases and J gave up 0 bases, with 14 bases separating them. Written as DNA, the CDR3 is TGCGCCAGCAGCCAACTGCTAGCGACTAGCTCCTACGAGCAGTACTTC. Its translation is CASSQLLATSSYEQYF.

This chain uses TRBV27 with TRBJ1-6; D is possibly TRBD1 (5 bases). V gave up 0 bases and J gave up 6 bases, with 12 bases separating them. The CDR3 is 16 amino acids. CDR1 is MNHEY and CDR2 is SMNVEV in the germline V gene (reference sequence). In DNA, the CDR3 is TGTGCCAGCAGTTTATCTCAGGGAGCCTTTAATTCACCCCTCCACTTT. As protein: CASSLSQGAFNSPLHF.

The V and J genes are TRBV20-1 and TRBJ2-2; the D gene is possibly TRBD1 (5 bases). V lost 3 bases to trimming and J lost 5 bases, with 16 bases between them. Germline lookup yields CDR1 DFQATT and CDR2 SNEGSKA (reference sequence). CDR3 length: 15 residues. CDR3 sequence: CSARSQGVITGELFF. The CDR3 region has the DNA TGCAGTGCTAGGTCCCAGGGTGTGATTACCGGGGAGCTGTTTTTT.

This clonotype has only one observation. V and J are TRBV14 and TRBJ1-2; no reliable D call. V lost 1 base and J 4 bases, leaving 13 bases between the germline ends. Germline V gene sequence: CDR1 SGHDN, CDR2 FVKESK. The CDR3 is made up of 15 amino acids. The CDR3 region has the DNA TGTGCCAGCAGCCAAGGAAGTAAGCCAGGCTATGGCTACACCTTC. This translates into CASSQGSKPGYGYTF. The entire variable domain, with the rest obtained from reference TRBV14 and TRBJ1-2, is as follows: EAGVTQFPSHSVIEKGQTVTLRCDPISGHDNLYWYRRVMGKEIKFLLHFVKESKQDESGMPNNRFLAERTGGTYSTLKVQPAELEDSGVYFCASSQGSKPGYGYTFGSGTRLTVV.

The chain joins TRBV12-3 or TRBV12-4 to TRBJ1-2; unclear D gene. Between the trimmed V and J ends, which lost 5 bases and 1 base, there was a span of 11 bases. The CDR3 has 14 residues. CDR3 coding DNA: TGTGCCAGCAGTCCGTTTACAAGTAACTATGGCTACACCTTC. The encoded protein is CASSPFTSNYGYTF.

The chain joins TRBV25-1 to TRBJ2-7; D is unclear. V gave up 4 bases and J gave up 7 bases, with 20 bases separating them. The germline gives CDR1 MGHDK, CDR2 SYGVNS. The CDR3 sequence is 15 residues long. The CDR3 here is CASSGRSGSDNEQYF. CDR3 nucleotides: TGTGCCAGCAGTGGTAGGTCAGGTTCCGACAATGAGCAGTACTTC.

This sequence joins TRBV12-3 or TRBV12-4 and TRBJ1-5, with TRBD1 as a possible D gene (5 bases). Trimming took off 5 bases at V and 4 bases at J, with 12 bases between the two ends. The CDR3 runs to 14 residues. Here the CDR3 reads CASSRRRTNQPQHF. The CDR3 DNA reads TGTGCCAGCAGTCGACGACGGACAAATCAGCCCCAGCATTTT.

The chain links TRBV6-4 to TRBJ2-7; TRBD2 is a possible D gene (6 bases). The DNA end is more similar to TRBJ2-5, so the J call may be wrong. CDR3 size: 15 residues. CDR1 and CDR2 from the germline V gene are MRHNA and SNTAGT. CDR3 coding DNA: TGTGCCAGCAGCCCGTCCGTCGGGAGTGTAGAGACCCAGTACTTC. It codes for CASSPSVGSVETQYF.

This clonotype came up a few times. The chain carries TRBV20-1 and TRBJ2-5; 8 bases line up with TRBD2. Trimming cost V 7 bases and J 0 bases; bases outside gene matches: 13. This CDR3 spans 16 amino acids. Germline V CDR1 and CDR2: DFQATT, SNEGSKA (reference sequence). CDR3 region: CSGYLRGDPHQETQYF. The CDR3 DNA follows: TGCAGTGGATACTTGCGGGGGGACCCTCACCAAGAGACCCAGTACTTC.

This clonotype showed up just a few times. The rearrangement uses TRBV3-1 and TRBJ2-7, with D possibly matching TRBD2 (5 bases). Germline assignment: CDR1 LGHDT and CDR2 YNNKEL (reference sequence). V dropped 0 bases and J dropped 7 bases, with 16 bases sitting between them. This CDR3 has 15 amino acids. The CDR3 spells CASSQDLGAQGEQYF. CDR3 nucleotide sequence: TGTGCCAGCAGCCAAGATCTGGGAGCCCAAGGGGAGCAGTACTTC.

The chain joins TRBV28 to TRBJ2-7, with 8 positions matching TRBD1. This CDR3 contains 14 residues. With 6 bases clipped from V and 4 bases from J, the junction kept 8 bases outside the gene matches. Germline loops: CDR1 MDHEN, CDR2 SYDVKM. Here the CDR3 reads CASSQQGGAYEQYF. The DNA for the CDR3 is TGTGCCAGCAGCCAACAGGGGGGCGCATACGAGCAGTACTTC. The entire variable domain, with the rest obtained from reference TRBV28 and TRBJ2-7, is as follows: DVKVTQSSRYLVKRTGEKVFLECVQDMDHENMFWYRQDPGLGLRLIYFSYDVKMKEKGDIPEGYSVSREKKERFSLILESASTNQTSMYLCASSQQGGAYEQYFGPGTRLTVT.

This clonotype was seen a few times. V gene TRBV7-2 combines with J gene TRBJ2-1; 9 nucleotides line up with TRBD2. The V segment lost 2 bases and the J segment 2 bases; nucleotides outside the gene matches: 4. The CDR3 has 16 amino acids. The germline CDR1 and CDR2 sequences are SGHTA and FQGNSA. CDR3 in amino acids: CASSLKAGGAYNEQFF. CDR3 bases: TGTGCCAGCAGCTTAAAAGCGGGAGGAGCCTACAATGAGCAGTTCTTC.

The rearrangement uses TRBV29-1 and TRBJ2-7, with unresolved D. The CDR3 sequence is 14 residues long. Between the trimmed V and J ends, which lost 3 bases and 4 bases, there was a span of 16 bases. In germline, CDR1 is SQVTM, CDR2 ANQGSEA. The CDR3 reads CSVDRGSSGYEQYF. DNA of the CDR3: TGCAGCGTTGATCGAGGCAGCTCCGGTTACGAGCAGTACTTC.

This clonotype has more than one count but fewer than ten. V usage is TRBV12-3 or TRBV12-4 and J usage is TRBJ2-1; unclear D gene. The length of the CDR3 is 15 residues. V was trimmed by 5 bases and J by 0 bases, leaving 11 bases between them. CDR3 region: CASSGKTPSYNEQFF. The CDR3 DNA reads TGTGCCAGCAGTGGAAAGACTCCCTCCTACAATGAGCAGTTCTTC.

V gene TRBV24-1 combines with J gene TRBJ2-1; TRBD2 aligns across 7 bases. J was trimmed by 6 bases and V by 4 bases; bases with no gene match: 2. The CDR3 sequence is 13 residues long. CDR1 and CDR2 (germline): KGHDR, SFDVKD. This CDR3 is CATSDRTSNEQFF. Here the CDR3 DNA reads TGTGCCACCAGTGACAGGACTAGCAATGAGCAGTTCTTC.

This chain links TRBV10-3 with TRBJ2-5; tentatively, D is TRBD1 (5 bases). The CDR3 extends over 12 amino acids. Germline values: CDR1 ENHRY, CDR2 SYGVKD. V was trimmed by 6 bases and J by 4 bases, leaving 9 bases between them. CDR3 sequence reads: CAISGQGETQYF. CDR3 nucleotide sequence: TGTGCCATCAGCGGTCAGGGAGAGACCCAGTACTTC.